A single sample is the source of the 4 T cell receptor beta chains below, sequenced in a study of identical twins. TCRdb itself ran the 5' RACE reads through MiXCR, one entry per CDR3 protein. The table lists some 1,700,000 distinct CDR3 sequences, 25% to 35% of them singletons. Sequencing was carried out using cord blood. The receptors originated from a newborn girl in good health.

The chain employs TRBV29-1 and TRBJ2-2; 7 nucleotides agree with TRBD2. J lost 9 bases, V lost 6 bases, and 13 bases had no gene match. CDR1 is SQVTM, CDR2 ANQGSEA, per germline. The CDR3 contains 14 residues. The CDR3 spells CSVRPGGDVRELFF. The DNA of the CDR3 is TGCAGCGTCCGCCCTGGGGGGGATGTCCGGGAGCTGTTTTTT.

V and J are TRBV25-1 and TRBJ2-1; 9 nucleotides line up with TRBD2. Germline-derived CDR1 and CDR2 are MGHDK and SYGVNS. With V trimmed by 3 bases and J by 4 bases, 7 bases remained unmatched. This CDR3 has 16 amino acids. The DNA for the CDR3 is TGTGCCAGCAGTGACCTCGAGACTAGCGGATACAATGAGCAGTTCTTC. Its translation is CASSDLETSGYNEQFF.

Many counts were recorded for this clonotype. The chain employs TRBV10-3 and TRBJ1-2; D not resolved. The CDR3 loop spans 13 amino acids. V was clipped by 4 bases and J by 3 bases, with 9 bases between them. Germline V lookup: CDR1 ENHRY, CDR2 SYGVKD. CDR3 sequence: CAISADGYYGYTF. Here the CDR3 DNA reads TGTGCCATCAGTGCGGACGGATACTATGGCTACACCTTC.

The genes are TRBV15 and TRBJ2-4; 7 bases are shared with TRBD2. Germline trimming cut 1 base from V and 2 bases from J; bases unmatched to any gene: 2. In germline, CDR1 is LNHNV, CDR2 YYDKDF (reference sequence). The CDR3 has 15 residues. The CDR3 nucleotides are TGTGCCACCAGCAGAGCAGGGACTACCAAAAACATTCAGTACTTC. Encoded protein: CATSRAGTTKNIQYF.